The rows below give T cell receptor beta chains drawn from one sample of a study of T cell responses to AZD1222 COVID-19 vaccine. Using immunoSEQ multiplex PCR, the repertoire was profiled, and TCRdb retains in-frame clones only, with some absent. The data hold around 130,000 clones, with around 90% observed a single time. Sequenced material: peripheral blood, taken on day 0 of AZD1222 vaccination. The source of these receptors is an adult in good health. Each CDR3 is given with its conserved first and last residue. The D gene is left open where the match is weak. Clone size is stated in some rows and not others, as once, few, many or a class when expanded.

cdr3_nt	cdr3_aa	v_call	j_call	clone_size	d_call
TGTGCCAGCTCATTGACAGCTAGCTCCTACAATGAGCAGTTCTTC	CASSLTASSYNEQFF	TRBV18	TRBJ2-1	-	-
TGTGCCAGCAGCAAAGGCCCAGGGGGCATGAACACTGAAGCTTTCTTT	CASSKGPGGMNTEAFF	TRBV21-1	TRBJ1-1	-	-
TGTGCCAGCAACTTAGGAGGGAGGTCCACTGAAGCTTTCTTT	CASNLGGRSTEAFF	TRBV2	TRBJ1-1	once	-
TGTGCCAGCAGCCCGACGTGGGGGGGGAGCGGGGCCAACGTCCTGACTTTC	CASSPTWGGSGANVLTF	TRBV3-1/TRBV3-2	TRBJ2-6	-	TRBD2
TGCGCCAGCAGCCCGGGCCTGAACACTGAAGCTTTCTTT	CASSPGLNTEAFF	TRBV5-1	TRBJ1-1	once	-
TGTGCCAGCAGCCCGATGGGGGGGCTTGGGACTGAAGCTTTCTTT	CASSPMGGLGTEAFF	TRBV7-9	TRBJ1-1	-	-
TGCGCCAGCAGGCCTGGACTAGCGGGGGGCACAGATACGCAGTATTTT	CASRPGLAGGTDTQYF	TRBV5-1	TRBJ2-3	-	TRBD2
TGTGCCAGCAGCTTGCGAGCGGGGGCGGCAGATACGCAGTATTTT	CASSLRAGAADTQYF	TRBV5-6	TRBJ2-3	once	TRBD2
TGTGCCACCAGTGAACCCGGGACAGGGACCTACAATGAGCAGTTCTTC	CATSEPGTGTYNEQFF	TRBV24-1	TRBJ2-1	-	TRBD1
TGTGCCAGCAGCTTGGACAGGGCCCAAGAGACCCAGTACTTC	CASSLDRAQETQYF	TRBV5-4	TRBJ2-5	-	-
TGTGCCAGCAGTCCCCGGGACAGGGCCTCCTACGAGCAGTACTTC	CASSPRDRASYEQYF	TRBV2	TRBJ2-7	-	TRBD1
TGTGCCAGTAGTATTTCCGATTGGGCCAGCCAGGACTATGGCTACACCTTC	CASSISDWASQDYGYTF	TRBV19	TRBJ1-2	-	-
TGTGCCAGCTCACCACCGCCGGGGAACACTGAAGCTTTCTTT	CASSPPPGNTEAFF	TRBV18	TRBJ1-1	-	-
TGTGCCAGCAGCCCCCCGGCCAGGTCGGGCACCGGGGAGCTGTTTTTT	CASSPPARSGTGELFF	TRBV5-4	TRBJ2-2	-	-
TGTGCCAGCTCACCCGGACTTTTAACGTACAATGAGCAGTTCTTC	CASSPGLLTYNEQFF	TRBV18	TRBJ2-1	-	-
TGTGCCAGCCAGTTCCTGGGGGCAAGCACAGATACGCAGTATTTT	CASQFLGASTDTQYF	TRBV28	TRBJ2-3	-	-
TGTGCCAGCAGTTACCTCTCGGGGACCTACGAGCAGTACTTC	CASSYLSGTYEQYF	TRBV6-2/TRBV6-3	TRBJ2-7	-	-
TGTGCCAGCAGTTTAACGAGGGAGCAGTACTTC	CASSLTREQYF	TRBV28	TRBJ2-7	-	-
TGTGCCAGCAGCGGAGGCAGGGGGCAGTACAATGAGCAGTTCTTC	CASSGGRGQYNEQFF	TRBV9	TRBJ2-1	once	TRBD1
TGTGCCAGCAGCTTGGGACAGCCCTACTATGGCTACACCTTC	CASSLGQPYYGYTF	TRBV5-6	TRBJ1-2	once	-
TGTGCCAGCAGCCCGGGGCCCAATGAGCAGTTCTTC	CASSPGPNEQFF	TRBV7-9	TRBJ2-1	once	-
TGTGCCATCGGGGGGGGCGGTGAAAAACTGTTTTTT	CAIGGGGEKLFF	TRBV10-3	TRBJ1-4	-	-
TGTGCCAGCAGCACGCAACTAGCGGGGAGTGAGACCCAGTACTTC	CASSTQLAGSETQYF	TRBV7-8	TRBJ2-5	-	TRBD2
TGTGCCACCAGTGATTGGACGGACAGCACAGATACGCAGTATTTT	CATSDWTDSTDTQYF	TRBV24-1	TRBJ2-3	-	-
TGCAGCGTTGGACAGTTGAACACTGAAGCTTTCTTT	CSVGQLNTEAFF	TRBV29-1	TRBJ1-1	-	-
TGTGCCAGCAGACCTGCCGGGACGGCCTATGGCTACACCTTC	CASRPAGTAYGYTF	TRBV28	TRBJ1-2	-	-
TGTGCCAGCAGTTTCCGTAGCCCCAGCACAGATACGCAGTATTTT	CASSFRSPSTDTQYF	TRBV28	TRBJ2-3	-	-
TGTGCCAGCAGTTACTCATGGCAGAACACTGAAGCTTTCTTT	CASSYSWQNTEAFF	TRBV6-5	TRBJ1-1	-	-
TGTGCCAGCAGCTTAGGGGTAGGGGAGAAAGTCTACGAGCAGTACTTC	CASSLGVGEKVYEQYF	TRBV7-9	TRBJ2-7	-	-
TGTGCCAGCAGCTTAGCAGGCAGGGGGGCTGAAAAACTGTTTTTT	CASSLAGRGAEKLFF	TRBV7-9	TRBJ1-4	-	TRBD1
TGTGCCAGCAGCCCAAGGGTCACCGGGGAGCTGTTTTTT	CASSPRVTGELFF	TRBV7-6	TRBJ2-2	-	-